Below, 8 T cell receptor beta chains from the same sample are listed, as sequenced in a study of T cell repertoires in cytomegalovirus infection. A single record per CDR3 protein comes from TCRdb applying MiXCR to the reads. This table has 900,000 to 950,000 distinct CDR3 sequences, roughly a third appearing once. The antigens of these receptors remain unknown. The sequences come from cultured CD8+ T cells from PBMCs, collected from culture after CMV antigen stimulation. The receptors were sampled from a human donor in good health (CMV status not recorded). Some clones in this sample may be carry-over from other donors' samples.

This clonotype has more than one count but fewer than ten. The rearrangement uses TRBV27 and TRBJ2-1; D possibly corresponds to TRBD1 (5 bases). Between the trimmed V and J ends, which lost 3 bases and 6 bases, there was a span of 9 bases. This CDR3 has 13 residues. The germline V gene encodes CDR1 MNHEY and CDR2 SMNVEV (reference sequence). In DNA form, the CDR3 reads TGTGCCAGCAGTTTTGTCGACAGCAATGAGCAGTTCTTC. Translation: CASSFVDSNEQFF.

The chain is built from TRBV19 and TRBJ2-1; possibly TRBD1 for D (6 bases). The germline V and J ends were trimmed by 4 bases and 1 base, with 11 bases remaining between them. This CDR3 spans 15 amino acids. Germline V gives CDR1 LNHDA, CDR2 SQIVND (reference sequence). CDR3 residues: CASSKSGTSYNEQFF. For the CDR3, the DNA is TGTGCCAGTAGTAAGTCAGGGACATCCTACAATGAGCAGTTCTTC.

The chain joins TRBV12-3 or TRBV12-4 to TRBJ1-1; D might be TRBD1 (5 bases). CDR3 length: 12 residues. With 5 bases removed from V and 11 bases from J, the gap between germline ends came to 15 bases. The CDR3 nucleotides are TGTGCCAGCAGTGATTCGGGGCGTGAGGCTTTCTTT. As protein: CASSDSGREAFF.

Only one count was recorded for this clonotype. The chain uses TRBV9 and TRBJ1-1; TRBD1 is a possible D gene (6 bases). CDR1 is SGDLS, CDR2 YYNGEE, per germline. V lost 4 bases and J lost 1, with 14 bases in between. The CDR3 loop spans 15 amino acids. The CDR3 DNA follows: TGTGCCAGCAGCCATCTTCGGGGGGCGAACACTGAAGCTTTCTTT. It codes for CASSHLRGANTEAFF.

This clonotype has only a few counts. The genes are TRBV4-1 and TRBJ1-1; 8 bases are a match to TRBD1. CDR3 length: 16 amino acids. V dropped 1 base and J dropped 3; count of bases not matched to a gene: 7. Germline loops: CDR1 MGHRA, CDR2 YSYEKL. The CDR3 sequence is CASSQVFPGQDTEAFF. The DNA for the CDR3 is TGCGCCAGCAGCCAAGTTTTCCCGGGACAGGACACTGAAGCTTTCTTT.

V is TRBV2 and J is TRBJ1-1; D not certain. The V gene lost 5 bases and the J gene lost 3 bases, with 13 bases spanning the gap. Looked up from germline, CDR1 is SNHLY and CDR2 is FYNNEI. The CDR3 extends over 14 amino acids. The CDR3 sequence: CASSPSLVDTEAFF. The DNA of the CDR3 is TGTGCCAGCAGTCCCTCTCTGGTGGACACTGAAGCTTTCTTT.

This clonotype was detected many times. The CDR3 region is CASYPSETGAYSNQPQHF. DNA of the CDR3: TGTGCCAGCTATCCATCGGAGACAGGGGCCTATAGCAATCAGCCCCAGCATTTT. The chain recombines TRBV7-8 with TRBJ1-5; 8 bases agree with TRBD1. The CDR3 runs 18 residues. With V trimmed by 8 bases and J by 0 bases, 15 bases remained unmatched. Germline CDR1 is SGHVS and CDR2 is FQNEAQ.

This clonotype was seen more than once but under ten times. This chain joins TRBV7-9 and TRBJ1-2; 7 bases align to TRBD1. Trimming at V came to 5 bases and at J to 3 bases, leaving 9 bases not matched to a gene. Looked up from germline, CDR1 is SEHNR and CDR2 is FQNEAQ (reference sequence). CDR3 size: 15 residues. CDR3 in DNA: TGTGCCAGCAGCCAAGACAGGGTTCTTGACTATGGCTACACCTTC. Protein sequence: CASSQDRVLDYGYTF.